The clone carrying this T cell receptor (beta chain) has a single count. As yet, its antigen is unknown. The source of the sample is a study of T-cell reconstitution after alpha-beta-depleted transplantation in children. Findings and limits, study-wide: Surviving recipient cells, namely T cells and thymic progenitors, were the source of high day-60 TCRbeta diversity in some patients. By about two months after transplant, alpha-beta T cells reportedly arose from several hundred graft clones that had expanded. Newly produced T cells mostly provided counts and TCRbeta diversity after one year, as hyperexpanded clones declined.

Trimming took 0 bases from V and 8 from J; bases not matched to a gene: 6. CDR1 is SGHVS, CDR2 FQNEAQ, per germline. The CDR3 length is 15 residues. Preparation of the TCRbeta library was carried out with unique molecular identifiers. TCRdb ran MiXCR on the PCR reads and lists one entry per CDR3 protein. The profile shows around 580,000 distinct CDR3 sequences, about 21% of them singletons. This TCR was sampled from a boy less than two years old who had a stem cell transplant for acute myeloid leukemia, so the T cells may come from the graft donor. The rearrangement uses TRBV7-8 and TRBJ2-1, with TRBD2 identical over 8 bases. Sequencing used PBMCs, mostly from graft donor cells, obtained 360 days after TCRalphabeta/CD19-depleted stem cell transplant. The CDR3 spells CASSLARGGVDEQFF. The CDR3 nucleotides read TGTGCCAGCAGCTTAGCACGGGGGGGCGTGGATGAGCAGTTCTTC.